The sample holds a few counts of the clone carrying this T cell receptor (beta chain). The antigen remains unidentified. The data derive from a study of T cells in Graves' hyperthyroidism and ophthalmopathy. General study results and limits: In blood, most of the thyroid clonotypes expanded above 0.001 were also present.

The CDR3 totals 16 residues. Trimming removed 4 bases from V and 2 bases from J; junction bases left unmatched: 6. Germline V gene data show CDR1 as SGHKS and CDR2 as YYEKEE (reference sequence). From RNA transcripts, TCR beta CDR3 regions were amplified. The HTBI set primed first-round TCR CDR3 RT-PCR. MiXCR, run by TCRdb on the multiplex PCR reads, gives a single entry per CDR3 protein. The sample shows approximately 530,000 distinct CDR3 sequences, approximately 20% of them seen only once. Ophthalmopathy cases met thresholds of Clinical Activity Score at least 3, NOSPECS grade at least 4 and duration under 3 months. Pregnant or lactating patients were excluded, as were those with uncontrolled infection or other autoimmune disease. Source material for PBMCs was less than 12 ml fresh peripheral blood.

The sequence came from a man aged 35 to 55 with Graves' ophthalmopathy. The rearrangement uses TRBV5-5 and TRBJ2-2; 9 bases agree with TRBD2. The sample taken for sequencing was blood. Here the CDR3 reads CASSVIAGANTGELFF. DNA for the CDR3: TGTGCCAGCAGCGTGATAGCGGGAGCCAACACCGGGGAGCTGTTTTTT. Together with reference TRBV5-5 and TRBJ2-2, the CDR3 gives the full variable domain: DAGVTQSPTHLIKTRGQQVTLRCSPISGHKSVSWYQQVLGQGPQFIFQYYEKEERGRGNFPDRFSARQFPNYSSELNVNALLLGDSALYLCASSVIAGANTGELFFGEGSRLTVL.